A single sample gave rise to the 17 T cell receptor beta chains below, sequenced in a study of blood T cells in healthy people across ages. The use of a sample-barcoded 5' primer and a J-beta primer mix characterized a second PCR of about 7 to 12 cycles. TCRdb fed the 5' RACE reads into MiXCR, producing one record per CDR3 protein. The repertoire holds roughly 1.5 million distinct CDR3 sequences, with roughly 43% as singletons. Sample: blood. The receptors were sampled from a woman between 18 and 29 years old in good health.

This clonotype showed up just a few times. The chain carries TRBV4-1 and TRBJ1-1, with D perhaps TRBD1 (6 bases). Germline CDR1 MGHRA, CDR2 YSYEKL. Deletions cut 1 base from V and 4 bases from J, with 13 bases between. This CDR3 comprises 15 residues. CDR3 protein: CASSQAGGPGTEAFF. As DNA, the CDR3 is TGCGCCAGCAGCCAAGCGGGGGGGCCGGGCACTGAAGCTTTCTTT.

The chain combines TRBV5-1 with TRBJ1-4; 11 nucleotides line up with TRBD1. The CDR3 extends over 17 amino acids. Germline V gene data show CDR1 as SGHRS and CDR2 as YFSETQ. Germline trimming cut 4 bases from V and 0 bases from J; bases unmatched to any gene: 5. CDR3 in DNA: TGCGCCAGCAGCCCGGGACAGGGGGACGCAACTAATGAAAAACTGTTTTTT. Translating it yields CASSPGQGDATNEKLFF.

This chain uses TRBV20-1 with TRBJ2-5, with D unresolved. The V gene lost 1 base and the J gene lost 9 bases, with 6 bases spanning the gap. CDR1 and CDR2 (germline): DFQATT, SNEGSKA (reference sequence). This CDR3 has 10 residues. The CDR3 coding sequence is TGCAGTGCTAGAGCTGGGGCCCAGTACTTC. Protein: CSARAGAQYF.

This clonotype was seen repeatedly, ten times or more. The chain is built from TRBV4-3 and TRBJ2-1; D assignment may be TRBD1 or TRBD2 (7 bases each). V was shortened by 1 base and J by 3 bases, with 13 bases between the two germline ends. The germline gives CDR1 LGHNA, CDR2 YSLEER. This CDR3 contains 16 residues. CDR3 bases: TGCGCCAGCAGCCAAGCGGCAGGGGGGGTCTACAATGAGCAGTTCTTC. Residues: CASSQAAGGVYNEQFF.

J is TRBJ2-2 and V is TRBV20-1; D is ambiguous. CDR1 DFQATT and CDR2 SNEGSKA come from the germline V gene (reference sequence). V was cut by 4 bases and J by 0 bases, with 18 bases left in between. The CDR3 sequence is 17 residues long. The CDR3 DNA sequence: TGCAGTGCTACCGAGTCCTATAGCCTTGCGAACACCGGGGAGCTGTTTTTT. Translated: CSATESYSLANTGELFF.

This clonotype was detected only a few times. J is TRBJ1-2 and V is TRBV29-1; TRBD1 might be the D (5 bases). Trimming took off 5 bases at V and 3 bases at J, with 10 bases between the two ends. CDR3 length: 12 residues. Germline CDR1 reads SQVTM; CDR2 reads ANQGSEA. In nucleotides, the CDR3 is TGCAGCGTTATTCCCAGGGACTATGGCTACACCTTC. This translates into CSVIPRDYGYTF.

The rearrangement joins TRBV28 to TRBJ2-4; the D call may be TRBD1 or TRBD2 (5 bases each). The J call is uncertain, as TRBJ2-7 better fits the DNA end. The germline V gene encodes CDR1 MDHEN and CDR2 SYDVKM. The CDR3 covers 19 residues. CDR3 sequence: CASSFEEGISSLSSYEQYF. Written as DNA, the CDR3 is TGTGCCAGCAGTTTTGAAGAGGGGATAAGTAGTTTAAGCTCCTACGAGCAGTACTTC.

The chain links TRBV12-5 to TRBJ2-1; D unresolved. Germline V gives CDR1 LGHNT, CDR2 FRNRAP. There are 14 residues in the CDR3. Trimming shortened V by 5 bases and J by 0 bases, and 8 bases separated the two germline ends. The CDR3 nucleotides read TGTGCTAGTGGTGTGTCCAGCTCCTACAATGAGCAGTTCTTC. It specifies CASGVSSSYNEQFF.

Remarks on this clonotype: Since a much larger clone is just one base distant, this may be a read error. Here the CDR3 reads CASSYKRYSGVEQYF. CDR3 in DNA: TGTGCCAGCAGTTACAAGAGGTACTCAGGAGTCGAGCAGTACTTC. The chain has TRBV6-6 and TRBJ2-4, with D unresolved. Gene TRBJ2-7 matches the end of the DNA better, so the J call may be wrong. This CDR3 is 15 amino acids long. In germline, CDR1 is MNHNY, CDR2 SVGAGI (reference sequence).

The V gene is TRBV13, the J gene TRBJ1-2; 7 bases agree with TRBD1. CDR1 and CDR2 from the germline V gene are PRHDT and FYEKMQ (reference sequence). V shed 6 bases and J 12 bases; nucleotides not matched to a gene: 10. The CDR3 loop spans 12 amino acids. CDR3 sequence: CASSPTGATDTF. CDR3 DNA: TGTGCCAGCAGTCCTACAGGGGCAACTGACACCTTC.

This clonotype has just a few counts. This chain joins TRBV29-1 and TRBJ1-2; TRBD1 might be the D (6 bases). The CDR3 totals 11 residues. The V and J ends lost 3 bases and 8 bases respectively, with 10 bases between them. CDR1 is SQVTM, CDR2 ANQGSEA, per germline. The chain's CDR3 is CSVEETGGYTF. In DNA, the CDR3 is TGCAGCGTTGAGGAGACAGGAGGCTACACCTTC.

The rearrangement joins TRBV4-1 to TRBJ1-5; D possibly corresponds to TRBD1 (6 bases). The CDR3 length is 15 residues. The V end was cut by 3 bases, the J end by 7 bases, with 16 bases between. Germline CDR1 MGHRA, CDR2 YSYEKL. The CDR3 sequence is CASSQVPGDSQPQHF. In DNA form, the CDR3 reads TGCGCCAGCAGCCAGGTCCCAGGGGATAGCCAGCCCCAGCATTTT.

This clonotype has a handful of counts. The chain carries TRBV29-1 and TRBJ2-1, with D unresolved. This CDR3 region has 13 residues. Per the germline V gene, CDR1 is SQVTM and CDR2 is ANQGSEA. Trimming stripped 1 base from V and 10 bases from J, with 14 bases between. The CDR3 DNA reads as TGCAGCGTTGAAGGACTGGCGCCAAGGGAGCAGTTCTTC. This codes for CSVEGLAPREQFF.

This clonotype was counted between two and nine times. The rearrangement joins TRBV12-3 or TRBV12-4 to TRBJ1-2, with D unresolved. The CDR3 loop spans 14 amino acids. V was cut by 5 bases and J by 5 bases, with 15 bases left in between. This CDR3 is CASSTTGDGYGYTF. CDR3 in DNA: TGTGCCAGCAGTACCACTGGCGACGGTTATGGCTACACCTTC.

V and J are TRBV27 and TRBJ2-5; D is undetermined. V dropped 5 bases and J dropped 11 bases, with 24 bases sitting between them. The germline V gene has CDR1 MNHEY and CDR2 SMNVEV (reference sequence). The CDR3 runs to 15 residues. CDR3 sequence (DNA): TGTGCCAGCAGTAGTAGCTTGCGGTACTACAATGAGCAGTACTTC. As protein: CASSSSLRYYNEQYF.

The chain uses TRBV4-1 and TRBJ2-7; D uncertain. The CDR3 loop spans 14 amino acids. The V end was cut by 4 bases, the J end by 3 bases, with 13 bases between. CDR1 is MGHRA and CDR2 is YSYEKL in the germline V gene. The CDR3 DNA reads TGCGCCAGCAGCCTAACGCAAAGGGACTACGAGCAGTACTTC. Amino acids: CASSLTQRDYEQYF.

The chain has TRBV12-3 or TRBV12-4 and TRBJ2-1; D not certain. The DNA matches TRBJ2-7 better at its end, which makes the J call doubtful. The CDR3 totals 13 residues. The CDR3 here is CASRKPGYNEQYF. The CDR3 region has the DNA TGTGCCAGCAGAAAACCTGGTTACAATGAGCAGTACTTC.